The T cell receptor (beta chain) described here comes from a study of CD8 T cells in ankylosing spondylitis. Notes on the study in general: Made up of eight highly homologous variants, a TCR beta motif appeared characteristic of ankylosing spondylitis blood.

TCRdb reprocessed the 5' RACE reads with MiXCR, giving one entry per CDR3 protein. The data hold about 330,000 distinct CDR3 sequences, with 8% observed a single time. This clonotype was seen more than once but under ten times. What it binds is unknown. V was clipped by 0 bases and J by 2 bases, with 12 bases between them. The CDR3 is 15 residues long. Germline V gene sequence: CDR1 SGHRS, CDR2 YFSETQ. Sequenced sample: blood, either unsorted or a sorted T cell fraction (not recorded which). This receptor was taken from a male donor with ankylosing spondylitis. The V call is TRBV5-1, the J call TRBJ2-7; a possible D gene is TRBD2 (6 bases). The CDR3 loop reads CASSLDISGTYEQYF. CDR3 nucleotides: TGCGCCAGCAGCTTGGATATTAGCGGAACCTACGAGCAGTACTTC.